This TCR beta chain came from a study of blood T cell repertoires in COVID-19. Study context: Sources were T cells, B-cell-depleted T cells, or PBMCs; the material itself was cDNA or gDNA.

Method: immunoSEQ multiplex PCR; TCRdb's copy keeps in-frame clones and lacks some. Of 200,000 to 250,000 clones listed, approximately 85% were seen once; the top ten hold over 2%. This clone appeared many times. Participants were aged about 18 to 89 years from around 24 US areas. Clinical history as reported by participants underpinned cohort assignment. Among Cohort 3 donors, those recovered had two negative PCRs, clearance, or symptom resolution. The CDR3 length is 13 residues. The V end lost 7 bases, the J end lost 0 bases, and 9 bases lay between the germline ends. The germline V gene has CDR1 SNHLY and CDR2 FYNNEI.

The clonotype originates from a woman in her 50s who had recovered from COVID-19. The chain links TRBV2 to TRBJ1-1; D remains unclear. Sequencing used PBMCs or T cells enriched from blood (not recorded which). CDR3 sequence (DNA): TGTGCCAGCACCACGGAGGTGAACACTGAAGCTTTCTTT. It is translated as CASTTEVNTEAFF.